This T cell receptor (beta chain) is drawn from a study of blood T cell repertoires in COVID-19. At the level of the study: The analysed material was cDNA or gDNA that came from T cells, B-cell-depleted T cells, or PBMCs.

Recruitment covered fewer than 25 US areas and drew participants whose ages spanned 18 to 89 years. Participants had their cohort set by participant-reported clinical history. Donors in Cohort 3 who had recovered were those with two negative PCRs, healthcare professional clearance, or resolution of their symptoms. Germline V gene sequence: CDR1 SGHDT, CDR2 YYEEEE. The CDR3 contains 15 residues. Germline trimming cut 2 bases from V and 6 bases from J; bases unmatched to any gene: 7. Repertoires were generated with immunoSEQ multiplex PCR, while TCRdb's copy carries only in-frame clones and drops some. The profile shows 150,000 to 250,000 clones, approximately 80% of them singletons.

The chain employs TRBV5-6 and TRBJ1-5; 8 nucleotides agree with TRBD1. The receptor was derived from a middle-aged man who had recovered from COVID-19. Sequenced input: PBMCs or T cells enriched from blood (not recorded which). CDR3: CASSLNRQGSQPQHF. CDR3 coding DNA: TGTGCCAGCAGCTTAAATCGACAGGGGAGTCAGCCCCAGCATTTT. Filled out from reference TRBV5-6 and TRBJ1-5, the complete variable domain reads DAGVTQSPTHLIKTRGQQVTLRCSPKSGHDTVSWYQQALGQGPQFIFQYYEEEERQRGNFPDRFSGHQFPNYSSELNVNALLLGDSALYLCASSLNRQGSQPQHFGDGTRLSIL.